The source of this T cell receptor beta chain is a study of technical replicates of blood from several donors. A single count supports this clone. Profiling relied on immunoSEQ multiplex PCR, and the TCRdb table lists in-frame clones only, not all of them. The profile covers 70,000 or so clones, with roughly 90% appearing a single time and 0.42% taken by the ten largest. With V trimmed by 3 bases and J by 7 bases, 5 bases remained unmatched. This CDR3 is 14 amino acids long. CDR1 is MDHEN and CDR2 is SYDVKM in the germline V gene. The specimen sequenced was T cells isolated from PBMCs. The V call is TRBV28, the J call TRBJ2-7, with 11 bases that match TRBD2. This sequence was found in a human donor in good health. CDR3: CASSFPSGRSEQYF. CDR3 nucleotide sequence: TGTGCCAGCAGTTTTCCTAGCGGGAGGAGTGAGCAGTACTTC. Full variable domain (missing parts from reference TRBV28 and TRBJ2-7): DVKVTQSSRYLVKRTGEKVFLECVQDMDHENMFWYRQDPGLGLRLIYFSYDVKMKEKGDIPEGYSVSREKKERFSLILESASTNQTSMYLCASSFPSGRSEQYFGPGTRLTVT.